These 26 T cell receptor beta chains came from one sample sequenced in a study of T-cell reconstitution after alpha-beta-depleted transplantation in children. Preparing the TCRbeta library involved the use of unique molecular identifiers. MiXCR, run by TCRdb on the PCR reads, gives a single entry per CDR3 protein. In the table there are about 580,000 distinct CDR3 sequences, approximately 22% of which are singletons. Here the sequenced sample was PBMCs, mostly from graft donor cells, taken 360 days after TCRalphabeta/CD19-depleted stem cell transplant. The source is a boy younger than two who had a stem cell transplant for acute myeloid leukemia, so the T cells may come from the graft donor.

This clonotype was detected many times. The chain couples TRBV24-1 to TRBJ2-5; D is perhaps TRBD1 or TRBD2 (5 bases each). V shed 4 bases and J shed 5 bases, with 19 bases lying between them. The CDR3 has 16 amino acids. Germline CDR1 is KGHDR and CDR2 is SFDVKD. Here the CDR3 reads CATSDSGTQKRETQYF. The CDR3 coding sequence is TGTGCCACCAGTGACTCCGGGACGCAGAAAAGGGAGACCCAGTACTTC.

The chain carries TRBV7-2 and TRBJ2-7, with D unclear. CDR1 is SGHTA, CDR2 FQGNSA, per germline. The CDR3 covers 13 residues. The V end lost 1 base, the J end lost 4 bases, and 8 bases lay between the germline ends. The CDR3 DNA sequence: TGTGCCAGCAGCTTAGAGGCAGAGTACGAGCAGTACTTC. It codes for CASSLEAEYEQYF.

This clonotype was recorded only once. This sequence joins TRBV24-1 and TRBJ2-1; D may be TRBD2 (7 bases). CDR1 is KGHDR and CDR2 is SFDVKD in the germline V gene. Deletions cut 9 bases from V and 6 bases from J, with 17 bases between. The CDR3 has 14 residues. CDR3 in DNA: TGTGCCACCCACGCGGGGGCCTTGGGCAATGAGCAGTTCTTC. Its protein product is CATHAGALGNEQFF.

The CDR3 reads CASSPGTSKGDEQFF. Here the CDR3 DNA reads TGTGCCAGCAGCCCGGGGACTAGCAAGGGGGATGAGCAGTTCTTC. The V gene is TRBV9, the J gene TRBJ2-1; 9 bases fit TRBD2. The CDR3 loop spans 15 amino acids. Losses at the gene ends were 4 bases for V and 8 bases for J; bases not matched to a gene: 10. Germline values: CDR1 SGDLS, CDR2 YYNGEE.

V usage is TRBV7-9 and J usage is TRBJ1-2; unclear D gene. Trimming removed 0 bases at V and 0 bases at J, with 8 bases between. Germline V gene lookup returns CDR1 SEHNR and CDR2 FQNEAQ (reference sequence). The CDR3 is 15 residues long. CDR3 nucleotides: TGTGCCAGCAGCTTAGCAGAGGCCGCTAACTATGGCTACACCTTC. It codes for CASSLAEAANYGYTF. The whole variable domain, filled in from reference TRBV7-9 and TRBJ1-2, reads DTGVSQNPRHKITKRGQNVTFRCDPISEHNRLYWYRQTLGQGPEFLTYFQNEAQLEKSRLLSDRFSAERPKGSFSTLEIQRTEQGDSAMYLCASSLAEAANYGYTFGSGTRLTVV.

This clonotype was counted only a few times. This chain uses TRBV20-1 with TRBJ2-1; perhaps TRBD2 as D (7 bases). V was clipped by 5 bases and J by 6 bases, with 14 bases between them. Germline V gives CDR1 DFQATT, CDR2 SNEGSKA (reference sequence). This CDR3 has 13 residues. In DNA, the CDR3 is TGCAGTGCTGCTGGGGGGGGCATCAATGAGCAGTTCTTC. It is translated as CSAAGGGINEQFF.

The chain is built from TRBV10-2 and TRBJ2-7; either TRBD1 or TRBD2 may fit D (5 bases each). The CDR3 sequence is 17 residues long. Trimming removed 0 bases at V and 5 bases at J, with 20 bases between. Germline V CDR1 and CDR2: WSHSY, SAAADI. The CDR3 sequence is CASSESIVGARRHEQYV. In DNA, the CDR3 is TGCGCCAGCAGTGAGTCGATAGTCGGGGCTCGACGCCACGAGCAGTACGTC.

This clonotype was counted a few times. The rearrangement joins TRBV6-1 to TRBJ2-3, with D possibly being TRBD1 (6 bases). V was pared by 7 bases and J by 0 bases, with 17 bases between. The CDR3 sequence is 16 residues long. From germline, CDR1 is MNHNS and CDR2 SASEGT. CDR3 in amino acids: CASKRSDRTSTDTQYF. Here the CDR3 DNA reads TGTGCCAGCAAACGGTCAGACAGGACTAGCACAGATACGCAGTATTTT.

This clonotype was observed a few times. The chain joins TRBV5-1 to TRBJ1-2; 7 bases fit TRBD1. The CDR3 is made up of 12 amino acids. J lost 6 bases, V lost 4 bases, and 3 bases had no gene match. Germline assignment: CDR1 SGHRS and CDR2 YFSETQ. CDR3 region: CASSVQGDGYTF. CDR3 DNA sequence: TGCGCCAGCAGCGTGCAGGGGGATGGCTACACCTTC.

This clonotype showed up many times. This rearrangement joins TRBV7-9 to TRBJ2-5; maybe TRBD1 (5 bases). The CDR3 spans 16 residues. V lost 5 bases to trimming and J lost 7 bases, with 23 bases between them. Germline loops: CDR1 SEHNR, CDR2 FQNEAQ (reference sequence). The CDR3 reads CASSPGTGLLWGTQYF. CDR3 sequence (DNA): TGTGCCAGCAGCCCAGGAACAGGCCTCCTGTGGGGGACCCAGTACTTC.

J is TRBJ1-6 and V is TRBV4-2; TRBD1 matches 7 bases. Germline V lookup: CDR1 LGHNA, CDR2 YNFKEQ. The CDR3 contains 15 residues. V lost 1 base to trimming and J lost 13 bases; unmatched junction nucleotides: 10. The CDR3 loop reads CASSQADREANPLHF. As DNA, the CDR3 is TGTGCCAGCAGCCAAGCTGACAGGGAGGCCAACCCCCTCCACTTT.

V and J are TRBV4-3 and TRBJ2-1; D gene unclear. The germline V and J ends were trimmed by 0 bases and 6 bases, with 15 bases remaining between them. Germline V lookup: CDR1 LGHNA, CDR2 YSLEER. This CDR3 spans 16 amino acids. The chain's CDR3 is CASSQDARGPSNEQFF. The CDR3 DNA reads TGCGCCAGCAGCCAAGATGCTAGAGGACCTTCCAATGAGCAGTTCTTC.

This clonotype has ten or more counts. The V and J genes are TRBV7-2 and TRBJ2-5; tentative D call: TRBD2 (6 bases). Trimming removed 0 bases at V and 4 bases at J, with 9 bases between. CDR1 and CDR2 from the germline V gene are SGHTA and FQGNSA. CDR3 length: 14 residues. The CDR3 DNA is TGTGCCAGCAGCTTAGCGCGGGGAGGAGAGACCCAGTACTTC. Translating it yields CASSLARGGETQYF.

This chain connects TRBV18 to TRBJ2-7; D uncertain. The CDR3 sequence is 14 residues long. V was cut by 5 bases and J by 2 bases, with 13 bases left in between. Germline CDR1 KGHSH, CDR2 LQKENI. The CDR3 DNA sequence: TGTGCCAGCTCAACGGAAAGGGCCGCCTACGAGCAGTACTTC. This translates into CASSTERAAYEQYF.

This clonotype was picked up many times. The rearrangement uses TRBV6-5 and TRBJ2-5, with D tentatively TRBD1 (8 bases). The CDR3 extends over 18 amino acids. Germline values: CDR1 MNHEY, CDR2 SVGAGI. The germline V and J ends were trimmed by 3 bases and 4 bases, with 24 bases remaining between them. CDR3 region: CASSYRGGQGAAGETQYF. Here the CDR3 DNA reads TGTGCCAGCAGTTATAGGGGGGGGCAGGGGGCGGCCGGAGAGACCCAGTACTTC.

The chain is built from TRBV20-1 and TRBJ2-3; no reliable D call. CDR3 size: 13 residues. The germline V and J ends were trimmed by 3 bases and 2 bases, with 9 bases remaining between them. Germline-derived CDR1 and CDR2 are DFQATT and SNEGSKA (reference sequence). As DNA, the CDR3 is TGCAGTGCTAGGGCTATCATCACAGATACGCAGTATTTT. It specifies CSARAIITDTQYF.

The chain has TRBV5-5 and TRBJ2-5; weak D call: TRBD1 (6 bases). Germline V gene data show CDR1 as SGHKS and CDR2 as YYEKEE (reference sequence). Trimming removed 0 bases at V and 3 bases at J, with 15 bases between. This CDR3 has 16 amino acids. CDR3 amino acids: CASSLALSYREETQYF. DNA of the CDR3: TGTGCCAGCAGCTTGGCCCTTTCGTACAGGGAAGAGACCCAGTACTTC.

There are many counts of this clonotype. CDR3 coding DNA: TGCAGCGTTGTGTTCGGCGGGCGCACAGATACGCAGTATTTT. Its protein product is CSVVFGGRTDTQYF. This rearrangement joins TRBV29-1 to TRBJ2-3; perhaps TRBD2 as D (5 bases). The germline gives CDR1 SQVTM, CDR2 ANQGSEA. Deletions cut 4 bases from V and 1 base from J, with 12 bases between. This CDR3 is 14 amino acids long.

This clonotype was seen more than once but under ten times. The chain has TRBV12-3 or TRBV12-4 and TRBJ1-3; D ambiguous. Trimming cost V 2 bases and J 2 bases, with 19 bases left between them. The CDR3 consists of 18 residues. The CDR3 loop reads CASSLIRDPGLTGNTIYF. CDR3 DNA sequence: TGTGCCAGCAGTTTAATCCGGGATCCAGGACTGACTGGAAACACCATATATTTT.

This chain joins TRBV29-1 and TRBJ2-1; 11 bases line up with TRBD1. The ends lost 7 bases at V and 6 bases at J; junction bases unmatched: 8. Germline V gene lookup returns CDR1 SQVTM and CDR2 ANQGSEA. The CDR3 is made up of 14 amino acids. The CDR3 coding sequence is TGCAGCGGGACGGGGACAGGGGGATCCAATGAGCAGTTCTTC. Encoded protein: CSGTGTGGSNEQFF.

In its sample, this clonotype was seen many times. The chain combines TRBV19 with TRBJ2-2, with D possibly TRBD1 on 5 matching bases. Germline V gene lookup returns CDR1 LNHDA and CDR2 SQIVND (reference sequence). There are 14 residues in the CDR3. Trimming shortened V by 3 bases and J by 3 bases, and 8 bases separated the two germline ends. For the CDR3, the DNA is TGTGCCAGTAGTATGGGGCAGTACACCGGGGAGCTGTTTTTT. It encodes CASSMGQYTGELFF.

The sample holds many counts of this clonotype. The chain carries TRBV10-3 and TRBJ1-2; TRBD1 matches at 11 bases. Germline values: CDR1 ENHRY, CDR2 SYGVKD. Trimming took 3 bases from V and 4 from J; bases not matched to a gene: 10. CDR3 length: 17 residues. CDR3 amino acids: CAISEGPPGQGGYGYTF. CDR3 nucleotide sequence: TGTGCCATCAGTGAAGGTCCGCCGGGACAGGGGGGCTATGGCTACACCTTC.

This clonotype appeared many times. J is TRBJ2-1 and V is TRBV20-1, with 10 positions matching TRBD2. After removal of 0 bases from V and 8 bases from J, the junction contained 10 bases not matched to a gene. Germline-derived CDR1 and CDR2 are DFQATT and SNEGSKA (reference sequence). This CDR3 has 16 amino acids. CDR3 DNA sequence: TGCAGTGCTAGAGATCCGGGGAAGCGGGGGGGCGATGAGCAGTTCTTC. Its translation is CSARDPGKRGGDEQFF.

The gene calls are TRBV7-2 and TRBJ2-5, with a tentative D call TRBD2 (6 bases). V shed 5 bases and J shed 5 bases, with 15 bases lying between them. This CDR3 comprises 14 residues. From germline, CDR1 is SGHTA and CDR2 FQGNSA. The DNA for the CDR3 is TGTGCCAGCAGCCCCAAACGGGGGTGGGAGACCCAGTACTTC. Translation gives CASSPKRGWETQYF.

CDR3 sequence (DNA): TGTGCCACCAGTGATTCGCTGGGGGCAGGTCACTCTGGGGCCAACGTCCTGACTTTC. This encodes CATSDSLGAGHSGANVLTF. This chain links TRBV24-1 with TRBJ2-6, with D possibly being TRBD1 (6 bases). The length of the CDR3 is 19 residues. The germline CDR1 and CDR2 sequences are KGHDR and SFDVKD. V lost 2 bases and J 0 bases, leaving 16 bases between the germline ends.

A few counts support this clonotype. V is TRBV10-3 and J is TRBJ2-5, with TRBD2 identical over 8 bases. This CDR3 has 13 residues. V was clipped by 8 bases and J by 4 bases; unmatched bases: 6. Germline CDR1 is ENHRY and CDR2 is SYGVKD. This CDR3 is CAIRTGGLETQYF. CDR3 nucleotides: TGTGCCATCCGAACGGGGGGGCTAGAGACCCAGTACTTC.